This TCR beta chain was sequenced in a study of OX40 agonist ivuxolimab in advanced cancers. Clones were read by immunoSEQ multiplex PCR, and TCRdb kept only the in-frame ones, dropping some. Of roughly 88,000 clones listed, about 89% are singletons. Germline CDR1 and CDR2: MNHEY and SVGAGI. This CDR3 is built from 13 residues. V gave up 6 bases and J gave up 6 bases, with 12 bases separating them. A word on this clone: Its antigen is as yet unknown. This same CDR3 is encoded by further DNA sequences in the sample.

The study's findings and limits: Both blood CD4+ and CD8+ T cells showed clonal growth by week 6 at 0.1 to 3.0 mg/kg.

This sample comprised CD4+ or CD8+ T cells sorted from blood, obtained in a trial of the OX40 agonist ivuxolimab. The chain joins TRBV6-5 to TRBJ2-1; possibly TRBD2 for D (6 bases). The sequence was collected from an adult with an advanced solid tumor such as melanoma, head and neck, liver or kidney cancer. The DNA for the CDR3 is TGTGCCAGCAGAAGAGGACTACTCAATGAGCAGTTCTTC. As protein: CASRRGLLNEQFF.